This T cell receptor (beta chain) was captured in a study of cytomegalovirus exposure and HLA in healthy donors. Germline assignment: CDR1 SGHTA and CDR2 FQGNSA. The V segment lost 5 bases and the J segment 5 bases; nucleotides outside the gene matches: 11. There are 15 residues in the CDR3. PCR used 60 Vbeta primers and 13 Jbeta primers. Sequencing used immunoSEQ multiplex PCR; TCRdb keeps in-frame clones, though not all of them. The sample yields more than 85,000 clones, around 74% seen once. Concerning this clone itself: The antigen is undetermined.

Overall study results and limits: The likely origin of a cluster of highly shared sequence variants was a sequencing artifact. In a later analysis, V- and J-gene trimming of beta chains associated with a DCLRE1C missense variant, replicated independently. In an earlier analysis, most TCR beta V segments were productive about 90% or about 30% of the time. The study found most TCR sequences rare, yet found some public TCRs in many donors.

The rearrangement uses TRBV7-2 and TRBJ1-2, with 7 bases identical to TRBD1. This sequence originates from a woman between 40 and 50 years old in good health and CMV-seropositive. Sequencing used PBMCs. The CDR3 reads CASSPPGTAAYGYTF. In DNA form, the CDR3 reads TGTGCCAGCAGCCCGCCGGGGACAGCAGCATATGGCTACACCTTC.